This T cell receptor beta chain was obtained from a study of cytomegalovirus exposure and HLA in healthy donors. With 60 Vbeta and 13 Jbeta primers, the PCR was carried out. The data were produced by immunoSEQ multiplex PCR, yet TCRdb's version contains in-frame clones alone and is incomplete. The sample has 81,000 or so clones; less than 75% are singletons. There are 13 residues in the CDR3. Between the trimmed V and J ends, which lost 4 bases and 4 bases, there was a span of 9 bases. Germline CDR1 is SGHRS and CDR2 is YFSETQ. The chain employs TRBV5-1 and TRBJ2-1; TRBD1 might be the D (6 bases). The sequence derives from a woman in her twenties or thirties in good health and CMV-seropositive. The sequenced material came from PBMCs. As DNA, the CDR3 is TGCGCCAGCAGCGACGGACAGTACAATGAGCAGTTCTTC. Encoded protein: CASSDGQYNEQFF.